Below, 24 T cell receptor beta chains from the same sample are listed, as sequenced in a study of blood T cells in healthy people across ages (dated by TCRdb to 2015 to 2017). Libraries were built with 5' RACE. TCRdb names Illumina HiSeq 2500 as the instrument used. The second PCR ran for about 6 to 12 cycles and used a J-beta primer mix along with a sample-barcoded 5' primer. TCRdb redid the processing of the public reads, applying fastp at Q25 and MiXCR, and retained in-frame beta chains. Merged by CDR3 protein, the rows form single entries marked with the most common genes and DNA. The sample table records 870,000 or so distinct CDR3 sequences; less than 35% of these occur just once. Roughly 17% of the sample rests with the top ten. The sequenced sample was blood. Receptor source: a woman of 80 years or more in good health.

This clonotype came up a few times. V gene TRBV24-1 combines with J gene TRBJ2-2, with unresolved D. This CDR3 region has 11 residues. Germline V gives CDR1 KGHDR, CDR2 SFDVKD. V was trimmed by 5 bases and J by 6 bases, leaving 3 bases between them. The CDR3 spells CATSAAGELFF. DNA of the CDR3: TGTGCCACCAGTGCGGCCGGGGAGCTGTTTTTT.

V gene TRBV28 combines with J gene TRBJ1-6; maybe TRBD1 (6 bases). Trimming cost V 6 bases and J 9 bases, with 18 bases left between them. Germline V gene sequence: CDR1 MDHEN, CDR2 SYDVKM. The CDR3 extends over 15 amino acids. CDR3 nucleotides: TGTGCCAGCAGGTTGGACTGGGGGGGCAGTTCACCCCTCCACTTT. Translating gives CASRLDWGGSSPLHF. The whole variable domain, filled in from reference TRBV28 and TRBJ1-6, reads DVKVTQSSRYLVKRTGEKVFLECVQDMDHENMFWYRQDPGLGLRLIYFSYDVKMKEKGDIPEGYSVSREKKERFSLILESASTNQTSMYLCASRLDWGGSSPLHFGNGTRLTVT.

The sample holds many counts of this clonotype. This chain uses TRBV24-1 with TRBJ2-7; no clear D gene. From germline, CDR1 is KGHDR and CDR2 SFDVKD. CDR3 length: 13 amino acids. Trimming pared 2 bases from V and 0 bases from J, leaving 4 bases between. The CDR3 loop reads CATSDSNSYEQYF. Written as DNA, the CDR3 is TGTGCCACCAGTGATTCGAACTCCTACGAGCAGTACTTC.

This clonotype was recorded at least ten times. The V and J genes are TRBV12-3 or TRBV12-4 and TRBJ2-1, with D possibly being TRBD1 (5 bases). The V and J ends lost 2 bases and 0 bases respectively, with 11 bases between them. The CDR3 runs 16 residues. This CDR3 reads CASSLNSRVSYNEQFF. CDR3 nucleotides: TGTGCCAGCAGTTTAAACTCCAGGGTCTCCTACAATGAGCAGTTCTTC.

This clonotype was observed many times. The gene calls are TRBV5-1 and TRBJ1-1; tentatively, D is TRBD1 (5 bases). V lost 4 bases to trimming and J lost 0 bases, with 28 bases between them. CDR3 length: 20 amino acids. CDR1 is SGHRS and CDR2 is YFSETQ in the germline V gene. The CDR3 spells CASSKRLDGGRILLNTEAFF. Here the CDR3 DNA reads TGCGCCAGCAGCAAACGACTAGATGGGGGACGCATTCTTTTGAACACTGAAGCTTTCTTT. The whole variable domain, filled in from reference TRBV5-1 and TRBJ1-1, reads KAGVTQTPRYLIKTRGQQVTLSCSPISGHRSVSWYQQTPGQGLQFLFEYFSETQRNKGNFPGRFSGRQFSNSRSEMNVSTLELGDSALYLCASSKRLDGGRILLNTEAFFGQGTRLTVV.

Notes on this clonotype: It may be a read error: a sequence one base away is much more abundant. The chain has TRBV6-2 or TRBV6-3 and TRBJ2-6; D perhaps matches TRBD2 (5 bases). The germline CDR1 and CDR2 sequences are MNHEY and SVGEGT. The length of the CDR3 is 15 residues. CDR3 coding DNA: TGTGCCAGCGGTTACGGAGGAGCTGGGGCCAACGTCCTGACTTTC. It codes for CASGYGGAGANVLTF.

The genes are TRBV7-8 and TRBJ1-4; weak D call: TRBD1 (5 bases). V was shortened by 4 bases and J by 0 bases, with 15 bases between the two germline ends. Germline V gene sequence: CDR1 SGHVS, CDR2 FQNEAQ. This CDR3 comprises 17 residues. For the CDR3, the DNA is TGTGCCAGCAGCTCGCAGGGAGGAAGGGCAACTAATGAAAAACTGTTTTTT. Its translation is CASSSQGGRATNEKLFF.

This clonotype is a singleton in its sample. V and J are TRBV18 and TRBJ2-1; TRBD2 matches 9 bases. J gave up 7 bases and V 3 bases, and 7 bases lay outside the gene matches. The CDR3 spans 15 residues. Germline CDR1 is KGHSH and CDR2 is LQKENI. The CDR3 nucleotides read TGTGCCAGCTCACCGGGGCGACTAGCGGTGAATGAGCAGTTCTTC. The encoded protein is CASSPGRLAVNEQFF.

The rearrangement joins TRBV7-2 to TRBJ2-1, with 10 bases aligning to TRBD2. The J call is uncertain, as TRBJ2-7 better fits the DNA end. The CDR3 is 15 residues long. The V gene's germline CDR1 is SGHTA and CDR2 FQGNSA. The CDR3 spells CASSKSGGGHNEQYF. The CDR3 bases are TGTGCCAGCAGCAAAAGCGGGGGGGGTCACAATGAGCAGTACTTC.

The rearrangement uses TRBV9 and TRBJ2-2, with D unresolved. The CDR3 is 14 residues long. Trimming pared 0 bases from V and 2 bases from J, leaving 5 bases between. Germline CDR1 is SGDLS and CDR2 is YYNGEE. This chain's CDR3 is CASSVDTNTGELFF. In nucleotides, the CDR3 is TGTGCCAGCAGCGTAGACACCAACACCGGGGAGCTGTTTTTT.

Concerning this clonotype: A much larger clone differs by one base, so this may be a read error. V gene TRBV6-2 or TRBV6-3 combines with J gene TRBJ1-2; unclear D gene. Germline assignment: CDR1 MNHEY and CDR2 SVGEGT. The CDR3 loop spans 13 amino acids. This chain's CDR3 is CASSYWRYYDYTF. The DNA for the CDR3 is TGTGCCAGCAGTTACTGGCGCTACTATGACTACACCTTC.

The V gene is TRBV12-3 or TRBV12-4, the J gene TRBJ1-2; D unclear. Trimming shortened V by 3 bases and J by 6 bases, and 11 bases separated the two germline ends. The CDR3 runs 13 residues. The CDR3 loop reads CASSFIGSHGYTF. CDR3 coding DNA: TGTGCCAGCAGTTTTATAGGCTCCCATGGCTACACCTTC.

This clonotype has only a few counts. The chain links TRBV6-1 to TRBJ1-5; D unresolved. Germline CDR1 and CDR2: MNHNS and SASEGT. This CDR3 has 16 residues. Trimming removed 0 bases at V and 5 bases at J, with 14 bases between. This CDR3 is CASSEAFRMEDQPQHF. The CDR3 DNA is TGTGCCAGCAGTGAAGCGTTCAGGATGGAGGATCAGCCCCAGCATTTT.

This clonotype is a singleton in its sample. The J gene is TRBJ1-2, the V gene TRBV5-6; 7 bases align to TRBD1. Per germline, CDR1 SGHDT and CDR2 YYEEEE. This CDR3 region has 15 residues. With V trimmed by 2 bases and J by 4 bases, 8 bases remained unmatched. Here the CDR3 DNA reads TGTGCCAGCAGCTTCCGGGACAGAGCAACCTATGGCTACACCTTC. It is translated as CASSFRDRATYGYTF.

This clonotype has at least ten counts. The chain joins TRBV2 to TRBJ1-6; 7 nucleotides line up with TRBD1. This CDR3 spans 15 amino acids. J gave up 7 bases and V 7 bases, and 10 bases lay outside the gene matches. Looked up from germline, CDR1 is SNHLY and CDR2 is FYNNEI. CDR3 sequence reads: CASTTRQGWNSPLHF. CDR3 nucleotides: TGTGCCAGCACCACCCGACAGGGTTGGAATTCACCCCTCCACTTT.

Worth noting for this clonotype: With a much larger clone just one base away, this may be a read error. The V call is TRBV2, the J call TRBJ1-2; no firm D call. CDR3 length equals 15 residues. The V end was cut by 0 bases, the J end by 7 bases, with 15 bases between. Germline V CDR1 and CDR2: SNHLY, FYNNEI. In DNA, the CDR3 is TGTGCCAGCAGTGAAGCGCACAGCCCCTGTCGTGGCTACACCTTC. Translating gives CASSEAHSPCRGYTF.

Ten or more counts support this clonotype. The gene calls are TRBV12-3 or TRBV12-4 and TRBJ1-6; 7 bases match TRBD1. The trim removed 6 bases at V and 8 bases at J, leaving 7 bases unmatched. This CDR3 spans 14 amino acids. The CDR3 here is CASRWTGVDSPLHF. CDR3 coding DNA: TGTGCCAGCAGATGGACAGGCGTAGATTCACCCCTCCACTTT.

Only a few counts were recorded for this clonotype. This chain links TRBV27 with TRBJ1-2, with D tentatively TRBD1 (5 bases). V lost 5 bases, J lost 8 bases, and 15 bases lay in between. The length of the CDR3 is 13 residues. Germline assignment: CDR1 MNHEY and CDR2 SMNVEV (reference sequence). The CDR3 spells CASSGPGRGGYTF. The CDR3 DNA reads as TGTGCCAGCAGTGGGCCAGGGCGGGGAGGCTACACCTTC.

In its sample, this clonotype was seen a few times. This sequence joins TRBV20-1 and TRBJ2-1; 13 bases are shared with TRBD2. Germline lookup yields CDR1 DFQATT and CDR2 SNEGSKA (reference sequence). This CDR3 has 14 residues. V lost 4 bases and J lost 5; bases outside the gene matches: 2. Here the CDR3 DNA reads TGCAGTGCTAAGGGACTAGCGGGGAACAATGAGCAGTTCTTC. Encoded protein: CSAKGLAGNNEQFF.

V gene TRBV6-1 combines with J gene TRBJ1-3; D might be TRBD1 (5 bases). Per germline, CDR1 MNHNS and CDR2 SASEGT. The CDR3 is 16 amino acids. The ends were cut back, 6 bases at V and 0 bases at J, with 15 bases in the middle. The CDR3 sequence is CASSARGATSGNTIYF. DNA for the CDR3: TGTGCCAGCAGCGCGCGAGGGGCGACCTCTGGAAACACCATATATTTT.

This clonotype occurred many times. The rearrangement links TRBV29-1 to TRBJ2-7, with 7 bases identical to TRBD2. Trimming cost V 2 bases and J 6 bases; bases outside gene matches: 13. Germline values: CDR1 SQVTM, CDR2 ANQGSEA. The length of the CDR3 is 15 residues. CDR3 loop: CSVEWGLWLAREQYF. The CDR3 DNA is TGCAGCGTTGAATGGGGACTATGGCTAGCTCGCGAGCAGTACTTC.

This chain joins TRBV20-1 and TRBJ2-4; D is unclear. The ends were cut back, 1 base at V and 2 bases at J, with 12 bases in the middle. Per the germline V gene, CDR1 is DFQATT and CDR2 is SNEGSKA (reference sequence). CDR3 length: 15 residues. The CDR3 region has the DNA TGCAGTGCTAGAGGTCGGGTGGGGACCAAAAACATTCAGTACTTC. Translated: CSARGRVGTKNIQYF.

This clonotype was seen at least ten times. The chain carries TRBV2 and TRBJ1-2; the D gene is possibly TRBD1 (6 bases). Trimming cost V 9 bases and J 4 bases, with 12 bases left between them. The CDR3 is 12 residues long. The germline V gene has CDR1 SNHLY and CDR2 FYNNEI. The CDR3 here is CARLGGAYGYTF. The CDR3 DNA sequence: TGTGCCAGGCTTGGGGGGGCCTATGGCTACACCTTC.

A word on this clonotype: This CDR3 fails to terminate in the conserved phenylalanine or tryptophan, so it likely reflects a read error. The chain links TRBV2 to TRBJ1-6; no definite D call. CDR1 and CDR2 from the germline V gene are SNHLY and FYNNEI. Trimming left V 3 bases short and J 7 bases short, with 13 bases between. The CDR3 runs 15 residues. The CDR3 loop reads CASSEARILNSPLHL. In nucleotides, the CDR3 is TGTGCCAGCAGTGAGGCAAGGATTCTCAATTCACCCCTCCACTTG.